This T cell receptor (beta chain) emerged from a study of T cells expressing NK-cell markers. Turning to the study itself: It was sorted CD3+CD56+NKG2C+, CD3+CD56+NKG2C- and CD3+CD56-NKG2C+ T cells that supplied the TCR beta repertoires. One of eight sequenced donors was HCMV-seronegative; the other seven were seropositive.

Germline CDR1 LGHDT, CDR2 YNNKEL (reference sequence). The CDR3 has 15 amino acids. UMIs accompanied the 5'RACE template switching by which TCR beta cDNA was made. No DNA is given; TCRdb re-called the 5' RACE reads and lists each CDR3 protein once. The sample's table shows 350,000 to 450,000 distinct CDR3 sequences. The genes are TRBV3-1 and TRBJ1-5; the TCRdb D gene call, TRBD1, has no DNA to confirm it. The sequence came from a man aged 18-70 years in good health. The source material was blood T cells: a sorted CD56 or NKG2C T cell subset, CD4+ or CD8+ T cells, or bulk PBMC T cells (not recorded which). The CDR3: CASSQDSGQSQPQHF.